The 21 T cell receptor beta chains listed next were all sequenced from one sample in a study of T cell repertoires in cytomegalovirus infection. Via MiXCR, TCRdb re-called the reads, giving one row per CDR3 protein. The data show approximately 730,000 distinct CDR3 sequences, with 25% to 30% seen just once and over 10% held by the top ten. Which antigens these TCRs recognize remains unknown. The sequencing here drew on cultured CD8+ T cells from PBMCs, taken from culture after CMV antigen stimulation. The source is a human donor in good health (CMV status not recorded). Some clones in this sample may be carry-over from other donors' samples.

This clonotype showed up just a few times. The rearrangement uses TRBV2 and TRBJ1-3; D possibly corresponds to TRBD1 (5 bases). This CDR3 spans 15 amino acids. Germline CDR1 SNHLY, CDR2 FYNNEI. The V gene lost 3 bases and the J gene lost 0 bases, with 9 bases spanning the gap. The CDR3 sequence is CASSEGDSSGNTIYF. The CDR3 DNA reads as TGTGCCAGCAGTGAGGGAGACAGCTCTGGAAACACCATATATTTT.

The CDR3 DNA sequence: TGTGCCAGCAGCTCCCGGGACAGCTATGGCTACACCTTC. Its translation is CASSSRDSYGYTF. This sequence joins TRBV7-9 and TRBJ1-2; 7 bases agree with TRBD1. The CDR3 has 13 residues. Germline CDR1 is SEHNR and CDR2 is FQNEAQ (reference sequence). V lost 4 bases, J lost 4 bases, and 3 bases stayed unmatched.

The chain links TRBV7-9 to TRBJ1-4; TRBD1 might be the D (5 bases). The germline gives CDR1 SEHNR, CDR2 FQNEAQ (reference sequence). Trimming removed 3 bases at V and 7 bases at J, with 15 bases between. CDR3 length: 15 residues. CDR3 amino acids: CASSLPEGLGEKLFF. Here the CDR3 DNA reads TGTGCCAGCAGCTTGCCCGAGGGGCTGGGTGAAAAACTGTTTTTT. Filled out from reference TRBV7-9 and TRBJ1-4, the complete variable domain reads DTGVSQNPRHKITKRGQNVTFRCDPISEHNRLYWYRQTLGQGPEFLTYFQNEAQLEKSRLLSDRFSAERPKGSFSTLEIQRTEQGDSAMYLCASSLPEGLGEKLFFGSGTQLSVL.

This clonotype was counted only a few times. The V call is TRBV7-2, the J call TRBJ2-1, with 16 bases fitting TRBD2. Per the germline V gene, CDR1 is SGHTA and CDR2 is FQGNSA. The CDR3 is made up of 19 amino acids. J lost 12 bases, V lost 4 bases, and 18 bases had no gene match. CDR3 loop: CASSSGTSGGEGDNWVQFF. The CDR3 DNA reads TGTGCCAGCAGCTCCGGGACTAGCGGGGGGGAGGGGGATAATTGGGTGCAGTTCTTC.

This chain uses TRBV12-3 or TRBV12-4 with TRBJ1-2, with a weak D call TRBD1 (6 bases). This CDR3 spans 15 amino acids. Trimming shortened V by 8 bases and J by 2 bases, and 18 bases separated the two germline ends. The CDR3 region has the DNA TGTGCCAGCCTCGGGGGGGCAGGGCCAAACTATGGCTACACCTTC. This gives the protein CASLGGAGPNYGYTF.

In its sample, this clonotype was seen many times. The gene calls are TRBV6-5 and TRBJ1-2; TRBD1 matches 8 bases. V lost 0 bases, J lost 7 bases, and 13 bases stayed unmatched. This CDR3 region has 17 residues. The germline V gene has CDR1 MNHEY and CDR2 SVGAGI. The CDR3 loop reads CASSYSGAGGAALGYTF. The CDR3 DNA follows: TGTGCCAGCAGTTACTCGGGTGCAGGGGGCGCTGCTCTTGGCTACACCTTC.

The genes are TRBV9 and TRBJ1-6, with D perhaps TRBD1 (5 bases). The CDR3 extends over 15 amino acids. CDR1 and CDR2 from the germline V gene are SGDLS and YYNGEE. V was clipped by 3 bases and J by 6 bases, with 13 bases between them. The CDR3 loop is CASSAGGGSNSPLHF. The CDR3 coding sequence is TGTGCCAGCAGCGCCGGGGGAGGGAGTAATTCACCCCTCCACTTT.

The gene calls are TRBV13 and TRBJ1-2; D uncertain. The germline V and J ends were trimmed by 1 base and 2 bases, with 8 bases remaining between them. The CDR3 extends over 14 amino acids. Germline CDR1 is PRHDT and CDR2 is FYEKMQ (reference sequence). The CDR3 DNA sequence: TGTGCCAGCAGCTTAGCGGTCAGCAACTATGGCTACACCTTC. Protein: CASSLAVSNYGYTF. The full variable domain, with the rest looked up from reference TRBV13 and TRBJ1-2, is AAGVIQSPRHLIKEKRETATLKCYPIPRHDTVYWYQQGPGQDPQFLISFYEKMQSDKGSIPDRFSAQQFSDYHSELNMSSLELGDSALYFCASSLAVSNYGYTFGSGTRLTVV.

For this clonotype: This may be a read error: a much more frequent sequence differs by one nucleotide. V gene TRBV7-4 combines with J gene TRBJ2-7, with 9 bases aligning to TRBD1. This CDR3 has 15 amino acids. The germline V gene encodes CDR1 SGHVT and CDR2 SQSDAQ. V trimming: 7 bases; J trimming: 5 bases; junction bases outside the gene matches: 12. CDR3 region: CASNRLGTGFHEQYF. The CDR3 DNA is TGTGCCAGCAACAGACTCGGGACAGGGTTCCACGAGCAGTACTTC.

This rearrangement joins TRBV7-6 to TRBJ2-5, with TRBD1 matching over 10 bases. This CDR3 spans 14 amino acids. Losses at the gene ends were 6 bases for V and 5 bases for J; bases not matched to a gene: 6. Germline V gene data show CDR1 as SGHVS and CDR2 as FNYEAQ. The CDR3 nucleotides read TGTGCCAGCAGTCGGACAGGGGGTGCGGAGACCCAGTACTTC. Protein product: CASSRTGGAETQYF.

This rearrangement joins TRBV19 to TRBJ2-7; 11 bases align to TRBD1. Germline V gives CDR1 LNHDA, CDR2 SQIVND (reference sequence). CDR3 size: 15 residues. J lost 7 bases, V lost 9 bases, and 14 bases had no gene match. CDR3 sequence (DNA): TGTGCCAGCAGACCCGCCGGACAGGGGGCAGGGGAGCAGTACTTC. Protein: CASRPAGQGAGEQYF.

This clonotype showed up many times. The chain employs TRBV6-5 and TRBJ2-5; 11 bases are a match to TRBD2. CDR3 length equals 15 residues. Germline-derived CDR1 and CDR2 are MNHEY and SVGAGI. The J segment lost 4 bases and the V segment lost 7 bases, leaving 8 bases of the junction unmatched. The CDR3 bases are TGTGCCAGCATACTAATAGCGGGGGGGCGAGAGACCCAGTACTTC. This translates into CASILIAGGRETQYF.

This chain joins TRBV7-6 and TRBJ1-1, with TRBD1 as a possible D gene (6 bases). This CDR3 is built from 17 residues. The V gene's germline CDR1 is SGHVS and CDR2 FNYEAQ. Trimming cost V 3 bases and J 5 bases, with 22 bases left between them. CDR3 DNA: TGTGCCAGCAGCTTCCTGATACGCGTCAGGGGTGGAACTGAAGCTTTCTTT. Translating it yields CASSFLIRVRGGTEAFF.

CDR3 sequence reads: CASSPPGVGSYEQYF. In nucleotides, the CDR3 is TGTGCCAGCTCACCACCAGGGGTGGGGTCCTACGAGCAGTACTTC. The chain uses TRBV18 and TRBJ2-7, with a weak D call TRBD1 (5 bases). There are 15 residues in the CDR3. Germline CDR1 reads KGHSH; CDR2 reads LQKENI. Trimming left V 0 bases short and J 1 base short, with 10 bases between. The full variable domain, completed using reference TRBV18 and TRBJ2-7, is NAGVMQNPRHLVRRRGQEARLRCSPMKGHSHVYWYRQLPEEGLKFMVYLQKENIIDESGMPKERFSAEFPKEGPSILRIQQVVRGDSAAYFCASSPPGVGSYEQYFGPGTRLTVT.

This clonotype was seen ten or more times. One end of the junction does not line up with germline, which may come from a read error. The chain employs TRBV12-3 or TRBV12-4 and TRBJ1-1, with TRBD1 matching 8 bases. This CDR3 spans 15 amino acids. The CDR3 DNA follows: TGTGCCAGCAGCTTAGCGTTAACAGGGGGGACTGAAGCTTTCTTT. Encoded protein: CASSLALTGGTEAFF.

The chain links TRBV28 to TRBJ2-1; the D gene could be TRBD1 or TRBD2 (5 bases each). V shed 5 bases and J shed 8 bases, with 22 bases lying between them. CDR3 size: 16 residues. Germline V CDR1 and CDR2: MDHEN, SYDVKM. The CDR3 DNA sequence: TGTGCCAGCAGTCAAACACGGGGCGTGTTACTCGATGAGCAGTTCTTC. Translation: CASSQTRGVLLDEQFF.

The chain recombines TRBV19 with TRBJ2-1; 12 bases agree with TRBD2. From germline, CDR1 is LNHDA and CDR2 SQIVND (reference sequence). This CDR3 contains 15 residues. Trimming cost V 5 bases and J 10 bases; bases outside gene matches: 9. The CDR3 spells CASSLASGGAVEQFF. As DNA, the CDR3 is TGTGCCAGTAGTCTGGCTAGCGGGGGGGCAGTGGAGCAGTTCTTC.

V gene TRBV29-1 combines with J gene TRBJ1-2; D is unresolved. This CDR3 has 11 amino acids. CDR1 and CDR2 from the germline V gene are SQVTM and ANQGSEA. The V end lost 6 bases, the J end lost 3 bases, and 8 bases lay between the germline ends. The CDR3 nucleotides read TGCAGCGTATACACGTACTATGGCTACACCTTC. It yields the protein CSVYTYYGYTF.

A few counts support this clonotype. This chain links TRBV5-6 with TRBJ1-2, with 9 bases identical to TRBD1. Trimming took 4 bases from V and 4 from J; bases not matched to a gene: 5. The V gene's germline CDR1 is SGHDT and CDR2 YYEEEE. CDR3 length: 14 amino acids. The CDR3 loop is CASSPQGAGYGYTF. The CDR3 DNA sequence: TGTGCCAGCAGCCCACAGGGGGCTGGCTATGGCTACACCTTC.

This clonotype has just one count. The V call is TRBV5-1, the J call TRBJ2-2; D could derive from TRBD1 or TRBD2 (6 bases each). Per the germline V gene, CDR1 is SGHRS and CDR2 is YFSETQ. This CDR3 region has 16 residues. V lost 4 bases to trimming and J lost 6 bases, with 19 bases between them. The chain's CDR3 is CASSRPPEGVPGELFF. As DNA, the CDR3 is TGCGCCAGCAGCCGGCCCCCGGAGGGGGTCCCCGGGGAGCTGTTTTTT.

The chain couples TRBV12-3 or TRBV12-4 to TRBJ1-1; a possible D gene is TRBD1 (6 bases). The V end was cut by 7 bases, the J end by 3 bases, with 27 bases between. The CDR3 contains 18 residues. The CDR3 nucleotides are TGTGCCAGCACTCAAATTATTAGGGTTTCCCGGGGGCACACTGAAGCTTTCTTT. This translates into CASTQIIRVSRGHTEAFF.